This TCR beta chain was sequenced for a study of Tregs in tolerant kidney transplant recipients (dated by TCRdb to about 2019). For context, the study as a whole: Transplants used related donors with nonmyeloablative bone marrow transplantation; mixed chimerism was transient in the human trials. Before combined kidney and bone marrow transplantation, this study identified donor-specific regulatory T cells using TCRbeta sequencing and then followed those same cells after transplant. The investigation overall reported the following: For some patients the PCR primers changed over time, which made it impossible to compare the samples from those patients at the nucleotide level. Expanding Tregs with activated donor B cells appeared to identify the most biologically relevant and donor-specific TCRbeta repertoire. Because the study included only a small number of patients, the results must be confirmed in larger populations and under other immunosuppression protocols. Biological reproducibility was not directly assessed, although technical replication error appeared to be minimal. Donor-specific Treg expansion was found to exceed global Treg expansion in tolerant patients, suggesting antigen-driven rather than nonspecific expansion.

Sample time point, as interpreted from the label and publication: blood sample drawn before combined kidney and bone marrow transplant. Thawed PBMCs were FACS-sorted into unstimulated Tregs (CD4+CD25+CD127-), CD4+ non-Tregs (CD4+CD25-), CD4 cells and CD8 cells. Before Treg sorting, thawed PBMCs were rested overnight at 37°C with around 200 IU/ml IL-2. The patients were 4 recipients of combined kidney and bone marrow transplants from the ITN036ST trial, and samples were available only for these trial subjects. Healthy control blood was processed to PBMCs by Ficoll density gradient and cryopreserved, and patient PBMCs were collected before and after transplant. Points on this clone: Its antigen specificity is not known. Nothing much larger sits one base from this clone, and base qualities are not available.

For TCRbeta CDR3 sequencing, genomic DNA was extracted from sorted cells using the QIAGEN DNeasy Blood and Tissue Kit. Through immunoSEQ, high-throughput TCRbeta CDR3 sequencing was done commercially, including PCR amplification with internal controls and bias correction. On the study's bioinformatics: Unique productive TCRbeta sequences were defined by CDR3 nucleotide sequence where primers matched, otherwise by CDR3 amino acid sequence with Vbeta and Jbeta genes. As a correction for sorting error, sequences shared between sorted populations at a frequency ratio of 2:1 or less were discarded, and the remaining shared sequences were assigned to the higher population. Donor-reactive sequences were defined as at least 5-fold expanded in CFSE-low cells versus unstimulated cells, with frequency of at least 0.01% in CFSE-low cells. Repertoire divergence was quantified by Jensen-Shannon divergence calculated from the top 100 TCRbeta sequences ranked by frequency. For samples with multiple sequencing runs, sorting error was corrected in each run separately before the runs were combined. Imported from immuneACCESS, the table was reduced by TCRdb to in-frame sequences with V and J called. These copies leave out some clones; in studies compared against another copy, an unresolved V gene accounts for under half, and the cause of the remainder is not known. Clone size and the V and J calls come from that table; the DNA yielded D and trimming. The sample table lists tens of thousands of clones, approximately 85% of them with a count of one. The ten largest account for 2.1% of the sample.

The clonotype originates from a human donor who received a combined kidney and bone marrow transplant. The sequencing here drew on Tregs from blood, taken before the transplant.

The CDR3 region: CASSHQSLAGSSGANVLTF. The DNA is TGCGCCAGCAGCCACCAGTCGCTAGCGGGGAGCTCTGGGGCCAACGTCCTGACTTTC. The rearrangement joined TRBV4-1 to TRBJ2-6, and 9 junction bases match TRBD2. The germline V gene supplies CDR1 MGHRA and CDR2 YSYEKL. From the cysteine through the phenylalanine, the CDR3 covers 19 amino acids. CDR3 DNA is the only sequence kept; it has 57 bases, read in frame from the first base. Germline trimming: 3 bases from V, 0 bases from J; junction bases outside gene matches: 9.